The clone carrying this T cell receptor (beta chain) has just a few counts. CDR3 length: 12 amino acids. V shed 6 bases and J shed 2 bases, with 6 bases lying between them. CDR1 is SGHTA and CDR2 is FQGTGA in the germline V gene. This entry comes from a study of identical twins. Each CDR3 protein is one row after TCRdb ran MiXCR on the 5' RACE reads. The sample holds hundreds of thousands of distinct CDR3 sequences; roughly 20% are singletons and the top ten take 10% to 15%. The same data also went into a second study, on T cells expressing NK-cell markers.

Source material: PBMCs. The chain couples TRBV7-3 to TRBJ2-3; D not certain. This TCR came from a young woman in good health. CDR3 DNA sequence: TGTGCCAGCAGTATGTACACAGATACGCAGTATTTT. Translated, it gives CASSMYTDTQYF.